These 26 T cell receptor beta chains came from one sample sequenced in a study of regulatory T cells in long-lasting Graves disease. Construction of the TCR beta libraries employed iRepertoire HTBI primers in conjunction with Arm-PCR of CDR3 regions. TCRdb re-analysed the multiplex PCR reads in MiXCR, keeping a single row per CDR3 protein. The repertoire consists of 350,000 to 400,000 distinct CDR3 sequences, with around 15% occurring once and the leading ten covering around a fifth. Time point in this sample: newly diagnosed GD, antithyroid drugs for less than 3 months. There was RNA extracted from PBMCs, and the TCR library was made from it. The sample in question was peripheral blood mononuclear cells (PBMCs), obtained at new diagnosis, from a patient treated with antithyroid drugs. The receptors were sampled from a female donor with Graves disease.

This clonotype was detected many times. The genes are TRBV27 and TRBJ2-5, with TRBD2 matching 9 bases. Germline CDR1 MNHEY, CDR2 SMNVEV (reference sequence). CDR3 length: 15 amino acids. J lost 2 bases, V lost 5 bases, and 6 bases had no gene match. The CDR3 region has the DNA TGTGCCAGCAGTGTGACTAGCGGCCTGCAAGAGACCCAGTACTTC. This gives the protein CASSVTSGLQETQYF.

This clonotype was counted ten times or more. With a much larger clone just one base away, this may be a read error. J is TRBJ1-1 and V is TRBV28, with no clear D. Trimming left V 6 bases short and J 3 bases short, with 8 bases between. This CDR3 is 12 amino acids long. Germline V CDR1 and CDR2: MDHEN, SYDVKM. CDR3 nucleotides: TGTGCCAGCAGCTTAATGGACACTGAAGCTTTCTTT. It encodes CASSLMDTEAFF.

This clonotype came up many times. The chain links TRBV7-9 to TRBJ1-2, with 7 nucleotides matching TRBD1. CDR1 and CDR2 (germline): SEHNR, FQNEAQ (reference sequence). The length of the CDR3 is 16 residues. V dropped 5 bases and J dropped 0; count of bases not matched to a gene: 9. The CDR3: CASSHRGTAANYGYTF. The CDR3 DNA reads as TGTGCCAGCAGCCATCGGGGGACAGCCGCTAACTATGGCTACACCTTC.

The chain uses TRBV9 and TRBJ2-7, with unresolved D. The CDR3 covers 13 residues. Germline V gene sequence: CDR1 SGDLS, CDR2 YYNGEE. V was clipped by 2 bases and J by 2 bases, with 8 bases between them. DNA of the CDR3: TGTGCCAGCAGCGTCGACGGAACCTACGAGCAGTACTTC. Protein sequence: CASSVDGTYEQYF.

The genes are TRBV5-1 and TRBJ2-5; D not resolved. CDR3 length: 14 residues. CDR1 SGHRS and CDR2 YFSETQ come from the germline V gene. The V gene lost 4 bases and the J gene lost 3 bases, with 13 bases spanning the gap. The DNA for the CDR3 is TGCGCCAGCAGCCCGAGCACGCGAAAAGAGACCCAGTACTTC. Residues: CASSPSTRKETQYF.

This clonotype was detected ten times or more. V usage is TRBV7-2 and J usage is TRBJ1-2; 7 bases align to TRBD1. This CDR3 contains 15 residues. V was pared by 1 base and J by 2 bases, with 4 bases of the junction left unmatched. In germline, CDR1 is SGHTA, CDR2 FQGNSA. CDR3 DNA: TGTGCCAGCAGCTTAGTAGGACAGGCGAACTATGGCTACACCTTC. Amino acids: CASSLVGQANYGYTF.

This clonotype has at least ten counts. V and J are TRBV7-9 and TRBJ2-7; 10 bases map to TRBD1. The CDR3 spans 18 residues. V was clipped by 1 base and J by 6 bases; unmatched bases: 15. Germline V gives CDR1 SEHNR, CDR2 FQNEAQ (reference sequence). DNA for the CDR3: TGTGCCAGCAGCTTAGAAGTATTGGTGGACAGGGGGAGCACCGAGCAGTACTTC. It codes for CASSLEVLVDRGSTEQYF.

With regard to this clonotype: Only one base separates this from a far larger clonotype, so it likely reflects a read error. The V call is TRBV6-2 or TRBV6-3, the J call TRBJ1-2, with D perhaps TRBD1 (6 bases). Germline CDR1 and CDR2: MNHEY and SVGEGT. CDR3 length: 14 amino acids. V was pared by 5 bases and J by 7 bases, with 17 bases between. The CDR3 loop reads CASSMRTAQGGYTF. The CDR3 region has the DNA TGTGCCAGCAGTATGAGGACAGCCCAGGGTGGCTACACCTTC.

The chain has TRBV3-1 and TRBJ1-4; the match to TRBD1 covers 7 bases. J gave up 11 bases and V 1 base, and 10 bases lay outside the gene matches. Germline-derived CDR1 and CDR2 are LGHDT and YNNKEL (reference sequence). This CDR3 is built from 15 residues. CDR3 in amino acids: CASSQAGTDGQKLFF. In nucleotides, the CDR3 is TGTGCCAGCAGCCAAGCCGGGACAGACGGCCAGAAACTGTTTTTT.

V and J are TRBV6-1 and TRBJ2-3; 10 bases agree with TRBD1. Judging by the DNA end, TRBJ2-1 fits better; the J call may be wrong. In germline, CDR1 is MNHNS, CDR2 SASEGT. This CDR3 has 14 residues. For the CDR3, the DNA is TGTGCCAGCACCCTCTGGACAGGGGGCAATGAGCAGTTCTTC. As protein: CASTLWTGGNEQFF.

This clonotype was observed many times. The chain combines TRBV27 with TRBJ2-4, with D perhaps TRBD1 or TRBD2 (5 bases each). V was trimmed by 7 bases and J by 1 base, leaving 14 bases between them. Germline lookup yields CDR1 MNHEY and CDR2 SMNVEV (reference sequence). CDR3 length: 15 amino acids. CDR3 in DNA: TGTGCCAGCACTTCGGGCAGGGAGGCCAAAAACATTCAGTACTTC. Protein sequence: CASTSGREAKNIQYF.

The chain combines TRBV7-9 with TRBJ2-7, with 10 bases fitting TRBD2. V dropped 5 bases and J dropped 5; count of bases not matched to a gene: 18. CDR1 is SEHNR, CDR2 FQNEAQ, per germline (reference sequence). This CDR3 contains 18 residues. The CDR3 reads CASSPTPLLSSGRHEQYF. The CDR3 coding sequence is TGTGCCAGCAGCCCGACCCCGTTGCTTTCTAGCGGGAGACACGAGCAGTACTTC. The whole variable domain, remainder taken from reference TRBV7-9 and TRBJ2-7, is DTGVSQNPRHKITKRGQNVTFRCDPISEHNRLYWYRQTLGQGPEFLTYFQNEAQLEKSRLLSDRFSAERPKGSFSTLEIQRTEQGDSAMYLCASSPTPLLSSGRHEQYFGPGTRLTVT.

V gene TRBV4-2 combines with J gene TRBJ2-1; TRBD2 matches at 8 bases. The CDR3 covers 17 residues. CDR1 and CDR2 (germline): LGHNA, YNFKEQ. Unmatched junction bases numbered 14, after V lost 5 bases and J lost 5 bases. DNA of the CDR3: TGTGCCAGCAGCTCCCCAACCGGGTGGCGGGGGGACAATGAGCAGTTCTTC. This encodes CASSSPTGWRGDNEQFF.

As to this clonotype: This is likely an artifact of a read error, given a far larger clone one base away. This chain joins TRBV7-2 and TRBJ2-3; TRBD2 matches 9 bases. The ends lost 5 bases at V and 1 base at J; junction bases unmatched: 7. The CDR3 is 16 amino acids. Germline V gene data show CDR1 as SGHTA and CDR2 as FQGNSA. DNA of the CDR3: TGTGCCAGCAGCAGGGCTAGCGGGGAAGGCACAGATACGCAGTATTTT. Translating it yields CASSRASGEGTDTQYF.

The V and J genes are TRBV11-1 and TRBJ2-1; 11 bases agree with TRBD2. Judging by the DNA end, TRBJ2-3 fits better; the J call may be wrong. This CDR3 region has 16 residues. Germline V CDR1 and CDR2: SGHAT, FQDESV (reference sequence). CDR3 DNA sequence: TGTGCCAGCAGCCCTCCTAGCGGGAGGATCGCAGATACGCAGTATTTT. Translating gives CASSPPSGRIADTQYF.

There are many counts of this clonotype. J is TRBJ1-2 and V is TRBV7-2, with 7 bases fitting TRBD1. Trimming removed 5 bases from V and 4 bases from J; junction bases left unmatched: 7. The CDR3 has 14 amino acids. Germline lookup yields CDR1 SGHTA and CDR2 FQGNSA. The DNA of the CDR3 is TGTGCCAGCAGCCCCTCAGGGGGGTCCTATGGCTACACCTTC. Its translation is CASSPSGGSYGYTF.

This clonotype showed up many times. This rearrangement joins TRBV7-9 to TRBJ2-1, with 10 bases aligning to TRBD1. Looked up from germline, CDR1 is SEHNR and CDR2 is FQNEAQ (reference sequence). This CDR3 spans 15 amino acids. The V segment lost 7 bases and the J segment 6 bases; nucleotides outside the gene matches: 9. The CDR3 loop is CASTKGGQGLNEQFF. CDR3 bases: TGTGCCAGCACAAAGGGGGGACAGGGGCTCAATGAGCAGTTCTTC.

The chain joins TRBV18 to TRBJ1-1; D gene unclear. This CDR3 comprises 13 residues. V was trimmed by 2 bases and J by 7 bases, leaving 11 bases between them. The V gene's germline CDR1 is KGHSH and CDR2 LQKENI. The CDR3 sequence: CASSPGERLEAFF. The CDR3 DNA follows: TGTGCCAGCTCACCAGGAGAGAGGCTTGAAGCTTTCTTT.

Only a few counts were recorded for this clonotype. This sequence joins TRBV6-1 and TRBJ2-1, with TRBD1 identical over 9 bases. Trimming removed 6 bases from V and 3 bases from J; junction bases left unmatched: 6. This CDR3 comprises 15 residues. The germline CDR1 and CDR2 sequences are MNHNS and SASEGT. The CDR3 DNA is TGTGCCAGCAGCCGGACAGGGGCCGACTACAATGAGCAGTTCTTC. Its translation is CASSRTGADYNEQFF.

Ten or more counts support this clonotype. The chain carries TRBV27 and TRBJ2-1, with 8 nucleotides matching TRBD2. Per the germline V gene, CDR1 is MNHEY and CDR2 is SMNVEV (reference sequence). Trimming took 3 bases from V and 2 from J; bases not matched to a gene: 3. CDR3 size: 15 residues. CDR3 sequence reads: CASSFWRGAYNEQFF. The CDR3 nucleotides are TGTGCCAGCAGTTTCTGGCGGGGGGCCTACAATGAGCAGTTCTTC.

As for this clonotype: This may be a read error: a much more frequent sequence differs by one nucleotide. This chain connects TRBV6-2 or TRBV6-3 to TRBJ2-7, with no clear D. The length of the CDR3 is 11 residues. Germline loops: CDR1 MNHEY, CDR2 SVGEGT. CDR3: CACSGPYKQYF. The DNA of the CDR3 is TGTGCCTGCTCGGGCCCCTACAAGCAGTACTTC.

This clonotype was found many times. V usage is TRBV15 and J usage is TRBJ2-1, with 8 bases that match TRBD1. The J segment lost 6 bases and the V segment lost 0 bases, leaving 7 bases of the junction unmatched. Germline CDR1 LNHNV, CDR2 YYDKDF (reference sequence). This CDR3 comprises 16 residues. DNA of the CDR3: TGTGCCACCAGCAGAGAAGTCAGGGGGCCGCGCAATGAGCAGTTCTTC. This encodes CATSREVRGPRNEQFF.

This clonotype has ten or more counts. This chain connects TRBV12-3 or TRBV12-4 to TRBJ1-1; unclear D gene. The CDR3 consists of 16 residues. V was pared by 1 base and J by 3 bases, with 15 bases between. The CDR3 DNA follows: TGTGCCAGCAGTTTAGTTTTACGGGGAGCGGACACTGAAGCTTTCTTT. Amino acids: CASSLVLRGADTEAFF.

V usage is TRBV4-3 and J usage is TRBJ2-6; D ambiguous. This CDR3 contains 15 residues. The germline CDR1 and CDR2 sequences are LGHNA and YSLEER. The ends were cut back, 4 bases at V and 2 bases at J, with 9 bases in the middle. The DNA for the CDR3 is TGCGCCAGCAGCCGAGACCCCGCTGGGGCCAACGTCCTGACTTTC. Translated, it gives CASSRDPAGANVLTF.

This chain links TRBV11-2 with TRBJ2-7; possibly TRBD2 for D (5 bases). V was clipped by 2 bases and J by 4 bases, with 12 bases between them. There are 14 residues in the CDR3. The germline gives CDR1 SGHAT, CDR2 FQNNGV. The CDR3 nucleotides are TGTGCCAGCAGCTTATTCGGACTTTCTTACGAGCAGTACTTC. It specifies CASSLFGLSYEQYF.

This clonotype was detected many times. The chain employs TRBV10-3 and TRBJ2-1; D tentatively reads TRBD1 or TRBD2 (5 bases each). The CDR3 is 12 residues long. The V gene's germline CDR1 is ENHRY and CDR2 SYGVKD. Trimming took off 8 bases at V and 12 bases at J, with 17 bases between the two ends. CDR3 nucleotides: TGTGCCATCGGGGCGGGTGCCTCCGTGCAGTTCTTC. It yields the protein CAIGAGASVQFF.